A selection of T cell receptor beta chains follows, all from one sample in a study of CD8 T cells in ankylosing spondylitis. TCRdb ran MiXCR on the 5' RACE reads and lists one entry per CDR3 protein. In the table there are 200,000 to 250,000 distinct CDR3 sequences, more than 25% of which are singletons. The sample was blood, either unsorted or a sorted T cell fraction (not recorded which). Receptors originate from a male donor with ankylosing spondylitis or in good health (not recorded which). Both conserved end residues are part of each CDR3. The D gene is left open where the match is weak. Clone sizes are given selectively: once, few, many, or a class where the clone is expanded.

cdr3_length	v_call	j_call	d_call	clone_size	cdr3_nt	cdr3_aa
16	TRBV21-1	TRBJ2-1	.	.	TGTGCCAGCAGCAAAGTGGCGGGGGGGCGGATCAATGAGCAGTTCTTC	CASSKVAGGRINEQFF
13	TRBV6-2/TRBV6-3	TRBJ2-1	TRBD1	.	TGTGCCAGCAGCCGAGGACAGGGTAACGAGCAGTTCTTC	CASSRGQGNEQFF
17	TRBV27	TRBJ2-5	.	.	TGTGCCAGCAGTACCAATGGACAAGGGGGAAACCTGGGGACCCAGTACTTC	CASSTNGQGGNLGTQYF
14	TRBV20-1	TRBJ1-2	.	few	TGCAGTGCTAGATCAGAGGGGACTAACTATGGCTACACCTTC	CSARSEGTNYGYTF
16	TRBV28	TRBJ2-1	.	few	TGTGCCAGCAGTGTCGTTACAGGGAGGGCCTACAATGAGCAGTTCTTC	CASSVVTGRAYNEQFF
16	TRBV20-1	TRBJ2-5	.	.	TGCAGTGCTAGAGATCCGCGCAGCAAGTACCAAGAGACCCAGTACTTC	CSARDPRSKYQETQYF
15	TRBV12-3/TRBV12-4	TRBJ2-3	TRBD2	.	TGTGCCAGCAGACGACTAGCGGATCTCACAGATACGCAGTATTTT	CASRRLADLTDTQYF
13	TRBV5-1	TRBJ2-7	.	.	TGCGCCAGCAGCCTCTCCTTTACCTACGAGCAGTACTTC	CASSLSFTYEQYF
15	TRBV10-3	TRBJ2-5	.	.	TGTGCCATCGGCGCAGCCTCCTCTCGGGGAGAGACCCAGTACTTC	CAIGAASSRGETQYF
15	TRBV15	TRBJ2-5	.	.	TGTGCCACCAGCAGAGATGGTACCTCGGACGAGACCCAGTACTTC	CATSRDGTSDETQYF
19	TRBV9	TRBJ2-3	TRBD2	.	TGTGCCAGCAGCGTAGGGGGTAGCGGGGGGGTGTTGAGCACAGATACGCAGTATTTT	CASSVGGSGGVLSTDTQYF
16	TRBV12-3/TRBV12-4	TRBJ2-7	TRBD2	few	TGTGCCAGCAGTTTCCCGACTAGCGCTCCGGTCTACGAGCAGTACTTC	CASSFPTSAPVYEQYF
14	TRBV9	TRBJ2-1	.	few	TGTGCCAGCAGCCCTGAGACATATTACAATGAGCAGTTCTTC	CASSPETYYNEQFF
17	TRBV5-5	TRBJ1-6	.	.	TGTGCCAGCAGCTTTCGCCCACAACAGGCGACTAATTCACCCCTCCACTTT	CASSFRPQQATNSPLHF
13	TRBV5-5	TRBJ1-1	.	.	TGTGCCAGCAGCATTACAGTGAACACTGAAGCTTTCTTT	CASSITVNTEAFF
13	TRBV29-1	TRBJ2-5	.	.	TGCAGCGTTTTTCGAGGGTCAGAAGAGACCCAGTACTTC	CSVFRGSEETQYF
16	TRBV7-9	TRBJ2-4	.	.	TGTGCCAGCAGCTCCGGCCGCACTAACGGAGAAAACATTCAGTACTTC	CASSSGRTNGENIQYF